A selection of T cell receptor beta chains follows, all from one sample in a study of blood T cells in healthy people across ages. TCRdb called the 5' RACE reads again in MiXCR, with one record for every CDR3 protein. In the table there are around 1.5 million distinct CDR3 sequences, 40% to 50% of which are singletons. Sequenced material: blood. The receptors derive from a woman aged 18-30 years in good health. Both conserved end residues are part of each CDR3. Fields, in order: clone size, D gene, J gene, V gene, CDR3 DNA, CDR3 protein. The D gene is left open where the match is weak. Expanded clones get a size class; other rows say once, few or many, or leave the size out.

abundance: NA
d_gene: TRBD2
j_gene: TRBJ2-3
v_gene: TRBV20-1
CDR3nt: TGCAGTGCCCCGTCAGCGGGAGTTACAGATACGCAGTATTTT
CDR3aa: CSAPSAGVTDTQYF

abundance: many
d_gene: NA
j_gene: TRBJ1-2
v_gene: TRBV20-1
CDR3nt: TGCAGTGCTAGTGGGACACAGGAGGATGGCTACACCTTC
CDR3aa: CSASGTQEDGYTF

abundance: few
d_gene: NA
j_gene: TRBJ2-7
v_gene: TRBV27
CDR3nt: TGTGCCAGCAGTTCCAAGAAGGACGGGGGATACGAGCAGTACTTC
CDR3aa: CASSSKKDGGYEQYF

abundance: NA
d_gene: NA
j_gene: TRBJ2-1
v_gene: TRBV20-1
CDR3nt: TGCAGTGTCCACGATTTGGGGGGTAGATCGCACAATGAGCAGTTCTTC
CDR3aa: CSVHDLGGRSHNEQFF

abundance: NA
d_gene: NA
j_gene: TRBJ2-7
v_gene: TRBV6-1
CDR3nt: TGTGCCAGCAGTGGCTATGGACTCTCCTACGAGCAGTACTTC
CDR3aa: CASSGYGLSYEQYF

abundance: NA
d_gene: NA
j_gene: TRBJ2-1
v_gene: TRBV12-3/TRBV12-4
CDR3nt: TGTGCCAGCAGTTCCAGTCGCGACCACTACAATGAGCAGTTCTTC
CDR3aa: CASSSSRDHYNEQFF

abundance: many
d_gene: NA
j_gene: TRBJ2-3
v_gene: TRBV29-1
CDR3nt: TGCAGCGTTGTGGCGGGGAGCACAGATACGCAGTATTTT
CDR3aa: CSVVAGSTDTQYF

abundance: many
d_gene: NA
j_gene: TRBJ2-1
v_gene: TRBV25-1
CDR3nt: TGTGCCAGCACTCCGGGGAGCTACAATGAGCAGTTCTTC
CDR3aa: CASTPGSYNEQFF

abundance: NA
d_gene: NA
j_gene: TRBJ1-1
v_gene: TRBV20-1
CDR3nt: TGCAGTGCACCATCTGACAAGAACACTGAAGCTTTCTTT
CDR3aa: CSAPSDKNTEAFF

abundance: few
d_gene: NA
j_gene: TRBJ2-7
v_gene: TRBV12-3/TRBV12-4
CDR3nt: TGTGCCAGCAGGCGTGGACGGCCCGACTACGAGCAGTACTTC
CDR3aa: CASRRGRPDYEQYF

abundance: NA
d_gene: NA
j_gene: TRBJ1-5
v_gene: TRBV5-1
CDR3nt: TGCGCCAGCAGCTTGGGGGGGCAGCCACATCAGCCCCAGCATTTT
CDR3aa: CASSLGGQPHQPQHF

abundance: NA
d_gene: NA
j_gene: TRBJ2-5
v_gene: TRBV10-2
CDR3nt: TGCGCCAGCCTACGCAGGGCGGGTCAAGAGACCCAGTACTTC
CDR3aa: CASLRRAGQETQYF

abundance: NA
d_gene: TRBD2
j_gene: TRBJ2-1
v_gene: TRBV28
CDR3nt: TGTGCCAGCAGACTTCCAAGCGGGGGGGCCGCCAATGAGCAGTTCTTC
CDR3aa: CASRLPSGGAANEQFF

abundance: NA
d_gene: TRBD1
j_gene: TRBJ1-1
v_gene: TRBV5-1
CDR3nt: TGCGCCAGCGCTCTCGCCGGGACAGGGGGCACTGAAGCTTTCTTT
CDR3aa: CASALAGTGGTEAFF

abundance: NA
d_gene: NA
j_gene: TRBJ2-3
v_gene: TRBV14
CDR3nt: TGTGCCAGCAGCCCAAGTGGGGCAGGATCCACAGATACGCAGTATTTT
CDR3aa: CASSPSGAGSTDTQYF

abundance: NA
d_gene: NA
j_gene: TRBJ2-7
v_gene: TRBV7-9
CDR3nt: TGTGCCAGCGCGATCGGGCCCTACGAGCAGTACTTC
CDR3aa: CASAIGPYEQYF

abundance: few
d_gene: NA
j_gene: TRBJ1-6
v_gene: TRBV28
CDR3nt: TGTGCCAGCCTCAACCGGGGCCTCTATAATTCACCCCTCCACTTT
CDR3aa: CASLNRGLYNSPLHF

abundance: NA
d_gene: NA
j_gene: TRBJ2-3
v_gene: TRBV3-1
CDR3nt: TGTGCCAGCAGCCATCCCCTCCCAGGTGCGGGCACAGATACGCAGTATTTT
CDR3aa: CASSHPLPGAGTDTQYF

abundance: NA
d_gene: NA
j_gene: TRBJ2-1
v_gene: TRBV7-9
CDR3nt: TGTGCCAGCAGCTTGAGACCTCCCGAAGATGAGACCCAGTTCTTC
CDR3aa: CASSLRPPEDETQFF

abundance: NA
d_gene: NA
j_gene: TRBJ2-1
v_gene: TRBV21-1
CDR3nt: TGTGCCAGCAGCATGTCCCGACAGGGGGCTGGCAATGAGCAGTTCTTC
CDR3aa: CASSMSRQGAGNEQFF

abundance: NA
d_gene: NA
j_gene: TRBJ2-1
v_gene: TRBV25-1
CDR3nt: TGTGCCAGCACAGTGGGGGCAGGGAGGGTCAATAATTTCAATGAGCAGTTCTTC
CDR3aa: CASTVGAGRVNNFNEQFF

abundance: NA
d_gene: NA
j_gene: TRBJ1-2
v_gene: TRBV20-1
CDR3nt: TGCAGTGCTGCTCGGGGGGCGGATGGCTACACCTTC
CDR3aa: CSAARGADGYTF

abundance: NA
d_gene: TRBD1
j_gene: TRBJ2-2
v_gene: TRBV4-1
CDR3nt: TGCGCCAGCAGCCAAATACAGGGGGCCACCGGGGAGCTGTTTTTT
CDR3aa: CASSQIQGATGELFF

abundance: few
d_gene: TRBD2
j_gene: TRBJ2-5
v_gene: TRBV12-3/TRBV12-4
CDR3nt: TGTGCCAGCAGTTTAGGCGGGGCTAGCGGGGGCCAAGAGACCCAGTACTTC
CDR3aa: CASSLGGASGGQETQYF

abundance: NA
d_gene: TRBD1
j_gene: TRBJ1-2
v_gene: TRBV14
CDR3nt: TGTGCCAGCAGCCAGTCGACAGGGGGGCTTGCCTACACCTTC
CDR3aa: CASSQSTGGLAYTF

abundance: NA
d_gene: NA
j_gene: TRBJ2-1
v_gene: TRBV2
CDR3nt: TGTGCCAGCAAATTGGTTCGTGATCAGCAGTTCTTC
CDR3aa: CASKLVRDQQFF

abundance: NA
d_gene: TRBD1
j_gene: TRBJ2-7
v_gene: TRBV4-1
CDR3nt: TGCGCCAGCAGCCTCGGGACAGGGTCAGCCGAGCAGTACTTC
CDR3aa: CASSLGTGSAEQYF

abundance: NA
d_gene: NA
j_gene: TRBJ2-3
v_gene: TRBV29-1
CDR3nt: TGCAGCGGTAACACCGGGGGAACAGATACGCAGTATTTT
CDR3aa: CSGNTGGTDTQYF

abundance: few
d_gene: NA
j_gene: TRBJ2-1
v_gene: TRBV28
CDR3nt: TGTGCCAGCATAACCGGGGGTGAGCAGTTCTTC
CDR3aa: CASITGGEQFF

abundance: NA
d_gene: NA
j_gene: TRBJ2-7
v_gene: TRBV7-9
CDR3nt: TGTGCCAGCAGCTTCGGGGGCTGGTACGAGCAGTACTTC
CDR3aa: CASSFGGWYEQYF

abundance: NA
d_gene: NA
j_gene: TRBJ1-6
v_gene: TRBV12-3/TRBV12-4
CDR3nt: TGTGCCAGCAGTCCGACAGGTTTGGAAGCACCCCTCCACTTT
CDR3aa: CASSPTGLEAPLHF

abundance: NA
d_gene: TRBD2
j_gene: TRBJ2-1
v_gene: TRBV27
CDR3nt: TGTGCCAGCCCGGGGGGGACTTCCTACAATGAGCAGTTCTTC
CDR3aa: CASPGGTSYNEQFF

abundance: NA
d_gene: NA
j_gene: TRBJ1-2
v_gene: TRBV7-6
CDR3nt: TGTGCCAGCAGCCCCTCAGGGAAACCCCTTCGGTATGGCTACACCTTC
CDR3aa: CASSPSGKPLRYGYTF

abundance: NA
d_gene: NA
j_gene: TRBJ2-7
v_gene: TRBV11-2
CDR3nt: TGTGCCAGCAGCTCCATAAGGGCAGGCGGAGGGGAGCAGTACTTC
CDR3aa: CASSSIRAGGGEQYF

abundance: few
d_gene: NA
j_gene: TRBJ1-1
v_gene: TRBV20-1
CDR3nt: TGCAGTGCTAGGGAGGGGGGGGTGAACACTGAAGCTTTCTTT
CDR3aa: CSAREGGVNTEAFF

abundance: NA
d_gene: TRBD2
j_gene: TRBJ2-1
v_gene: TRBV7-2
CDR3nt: TGTGCCAGCATCGACGGGACTAGCGGGGCAAATGAGCAGTTCTTC
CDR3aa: CASIDGTSGANEQFF

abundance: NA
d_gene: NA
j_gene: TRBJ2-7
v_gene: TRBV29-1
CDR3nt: TGCAGCGTTCTGACAGGTCGGGAGCAGTACTTC
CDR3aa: CSVLTGREQYF